This T cell receptor beta chain was found in a study of OX40 agonist ivuxolimab in advanced cancers. The wider study: The dose-escalation cohort was roughly 83% male, with a mean age of 60 years, ranging about 23 to 90. A history of anti-PD-1, anti-PD-L1 or anti-CTLA-4 therapy was acceptable, and roughly 40% had some. The study's findings and limits: Averaged across samples, CD8+ T cells carried more expanded clones than CD4+ did.

Sequencing was performed with immunoSEQ multiplex PCR; in TCRdb, only in-frame clones are kept and a portion is missing. The table lists about 64,000 clones, 70% to 90% of them singletons. For this clone: What it binds is unknown.

Autoimmune disease history or systemic immunosuppression was exclusionary. Between the trimmed V and J ends, which lost 1 base and 6 bases, there was a span of 7 bases. CDR1 is SGHVS, CDR2 FQNEAQ, per germline. The CDR3 length is 14 residues. The genes are TRBV7-8 and TRBJ1-6; D uncertain. Sequenced material: CD4+ or CD8+ T cells sorted from blood, taken in a trial of the OX40 agonist ivuxolimab. This receptor was identified in an adult with an advanced solid tumor such as melanoma, head and neck, liver or kidney cancer. CDR3 sequence (DNA): TGTGCCAGCAGCTTAGATGGATCTAATTCACCCCTCCACTTT. Encoded protein: CASSLDGSNSPLHF.